This entry features one T cell receptor beta chain sequence. Its antigen specificity is not known. Nothing much larger sits one base from this clone, and base qualities are not available. Donors were a few dozen systemically healthy Caucasian individuals from Russia aged 6 to 90 years. Each donor gave ten milliliters of peripheral blood, collected into EDTA-treated Vacutainer tubes. Ficoll-Paque density-gradient centrifugation was used to isolate PBMCs, with at least 7 million per sample. Total RNA was extracted from PBMCs with Trizol reagent, with at least 5.5 micrograms obtained per sample. For every donor, flow cytometry on a PBMC aliquot measured the percentage of naive CD45RAhigh/CD27high T cells. These data originate in a study of blood T cells in healthy people across ages (dated by TCRdb to 2015 to 2017). Concerning the study at large: Template switching captured roughly one uniquely barcoded TCR beta cDNA molecule per two T cells in model experiments. The study measured age-related changes in TCR beta repertoire diversity using deep sequencing normalized with unique cDNA molecular identifiers. Donors were grouped into four age groups: young (average roughly 17 years), middle-aged (39), aged (around 60) and long-lived (about 89). To avoid experimental bias, donors of different ages were spread randomly across the sequencing lanes. Two additional independent replicas of 1 million unique cDNA reads from the same blood draw were analyzed for two donors (one aged 18 to 29 and one aged 80 or older). Beyond this particular receptor, the publication reports: Compared with the aged group, the long-lived group had more naive CD4+ T cells, fewer expanded clones and increased TCR diversity, a pattern suggesting age selection. Bulk unsorted PBMC profiling prevented conclusive comparison of naive and antigen-experienced compartments. Estimates of total diversity based on one million sequenced T cells were regarded as lower bounds and as underestimates. As age increased, observed TCR beta diversity per million T cells dropped in a roughly linear way, and a significant reduction was already evident by age 40. The percentage of naive T cells measured by flow cytometry correlated strongly with observed TCR beta diversity. The CMV infection status of donors was not known, potentially confounding age-related changes in expanded clonotypes.

CDR3 length: 11 amino acids, cysteine to phenylalanine. Here the CDR3 DNA is all that survives: 33 bases in frame from base 1. The germline V gene sets CDR1 to SGHAT and CDR2 to FQNNGV. The germline ends are 6 bases apart after V is trimmed by 0 bases and J by 12 bases. The library was built by means of 5' RACE. TCRdb lists the instrument as Illumina HiSeq 2500. A second roughly 7 to 11 cycle PCR used a sample-barcoded 5' primer and a J-beta primer mix. A unique molecular identifier was introduced onto each TCR beta cDNA molecule by a template-switch 5' adaptor carrying 12 random nucleotides. Each sample yielded at least 2.5 million CDR3-containing paired-end reads. First-strand cDNA synthesis was performed from all RNA using the Mint cDNA synthesis kit, with priming by a TRBC-specific oligonucleotide. After uracil-DNA glycosylase treatment, a first 18-cycle PCR used universal primers M1SS and BC2_uni_R on all cDNA. The study's own analysis went as follows. For normalization, 1 million high-quality reads were randomly selected from each sample, with every read carrying a distinct molecular identifier. Reads with shared molecular identifiers were discarded instead of being binned into consensus sequences. CDR3 identification, clonotype clustering and error correction used MiTCR with a Q25 quality threshold and the strictest error-elimination algorithm. A nonparametric unseen species model using Euler transformation provided a lower-bound estimate of total TCR beta diversity. The public reads were run again by TCRdb, first through fastp at Q25 and then through MiXCR, and only productive beta chains were kept. A single entry per CDR3 protein holds the most common genes and DNA from its merged rows. The V and J calls reflect TCRdb's pipeline rather than the authors' work. The sample table shows 790,000 or so distinct CDR3 sequences, and 46% are seen once. The ten largest clones capture around 18% of the sample.

The sequenced sample consisted of blood. This sequence originates from a man at least 80 years old in good health. The sequence joins TRBV11-2 to TRBJ2-1; there is no confident call for the D gene. The CDR3 region reads CASSLEPRQFF. The nucleotide sequence reads as follows: TGTGCCAGCAGCTTAGAACCTCGGCAGTTCTTC.